A single sample gave rise to the 3 T cell receptor beta chains below, sequenced in a study of cytotoxic CD8 clonotypes in ibrutinib-treated CLL. This table comes from immunoSEQ multiplex PCR, and its TCRdb copy is limited to in-frame clones, with some not included. Of hundreds of thousands of clones detected, roughly three quarters appear once; the ten largest clones hold over 5.5%. The sample was PBMCs, taken after 12 months of ibrutinib treatment. Receptors originate from a human donor with chronic lymphocytic leukemia.

This chain connects TRBV27 to TRBJ2-3; tentative D call: TRBD1 (5 bases). Germline CDR1 is MNHEY and CDR2 is SMNVEV (reference sequence). With 3 bases removed from V and 5 bases from J, the gap between germline ends came to 12 bases. The CDR3 is 14 amino acids. CDR3 residues: CASSLAAGIDTQYF. Here the CDR3 DNA reads TGTGCCAGCAGTTTGGCGGCAGGGATAGATACGCAGTATTTT.

The J gene is TRBJ2-7, the V gene TRBV9, with TRBD1 matching over 9 bases. Germline CDR1 SGDLS, CDR2 YYNGEE. V gave up 4 bases and J gave up 0 bases; unmatched junction bases: 8. CDR3 length equals 16 residues. CDR3 coding DNA: TGTGCCAGCAGCCTCCAACAGGGGGCTAGCTCCTACGAGCAGTACTTC. Encoded protein: CASSLQQGASSYEQYF.

The V call is TRBV7-9, the J call TRBJ2-7; perhaps D is TRBD1 or TRBD2 (7 bases each). The CDR3 runs to 14 residues. The V gene's germline CDR1 is SEHNR and CDR2 FQNEAQ (reference sequence). Trimming removed 5 bases from V and 5 bases from J, with 16 bases in between. The CDR3 reads CASSPRGLADEQYF. CDR3 coding DNA: TGTGCCAGCAGCCCGAGGGGGCTAGCGGACGAGCAGTACTTC.